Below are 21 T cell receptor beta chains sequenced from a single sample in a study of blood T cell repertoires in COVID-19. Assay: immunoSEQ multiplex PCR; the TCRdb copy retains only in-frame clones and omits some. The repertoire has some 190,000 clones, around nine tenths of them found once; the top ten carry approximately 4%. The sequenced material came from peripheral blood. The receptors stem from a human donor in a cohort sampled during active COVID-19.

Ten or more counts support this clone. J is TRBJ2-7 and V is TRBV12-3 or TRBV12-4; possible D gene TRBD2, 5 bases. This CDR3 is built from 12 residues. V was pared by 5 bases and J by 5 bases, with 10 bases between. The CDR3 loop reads CASSQAGHEQYF. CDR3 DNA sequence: TGTGCCAGCAGTCAGGCGGGTCACGAGCAGTACTTC.

CDR3 amino acids: CASTTGGSGANVLTF. The CDR3 bases are TGTGCCAGCACAACGGGGGGGTCTGGGGCCAACGTCCTGACTTTC. The chain carries TRBV28 and TRBJ2-6; the match to TRBD2 covers 8 bases. The junction had 3 bases not matched to a gene; V was cut back by 7 bases and J by 1 base. The CDR3 totals 15 residues. Germline V CDR1 and CDR2: MDHEN, SYDVKM. Based on the CDR3 plus reference TRBV28 and TRBJ2-6, the full variable domain is DVKVTQSSRYLVKRTGEKVFLECVQDMDHENMFWYRQDPGLGLRLIYFSYDVKMKEKGDIPEGYSVSREKKERFSLILESASTNQTSMYLCASTTGGSGANVLTFGAGSRLTVL.

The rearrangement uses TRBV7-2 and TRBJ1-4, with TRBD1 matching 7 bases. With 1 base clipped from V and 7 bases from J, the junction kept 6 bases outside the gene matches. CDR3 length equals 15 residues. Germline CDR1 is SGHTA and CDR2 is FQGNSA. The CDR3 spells CASSLVHRDSEKLFF. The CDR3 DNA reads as TGTGCCAGCAGCTTAGTGCACAGGGACAGTGAAAAACTGTTTTTT.

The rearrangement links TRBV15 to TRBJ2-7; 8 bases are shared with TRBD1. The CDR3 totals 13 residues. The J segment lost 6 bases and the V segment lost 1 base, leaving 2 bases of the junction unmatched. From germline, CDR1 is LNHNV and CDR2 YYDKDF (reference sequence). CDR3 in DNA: TGTGCCACCAGCAGAGGAACAGGGGGCGAGCAGTACTTC. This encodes CATSRGTGGEQYF.

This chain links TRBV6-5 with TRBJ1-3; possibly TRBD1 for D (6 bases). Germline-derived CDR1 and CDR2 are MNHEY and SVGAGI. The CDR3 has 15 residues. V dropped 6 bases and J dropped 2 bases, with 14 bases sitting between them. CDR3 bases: TGTGCCAGCAGACCCCGGACAGTGGCTGGAAACACCATATATTTT. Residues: CASRPRTVAGNTIYF.

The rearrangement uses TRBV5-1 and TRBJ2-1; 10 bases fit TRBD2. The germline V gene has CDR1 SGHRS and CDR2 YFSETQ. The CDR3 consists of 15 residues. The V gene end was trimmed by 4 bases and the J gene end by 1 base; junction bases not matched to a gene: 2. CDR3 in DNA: TGCGCCAGCAGCCTAGCGGGAGATTCCTACAATGAGCAGTTCTTC. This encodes CASSLAGDSYNEQFF.

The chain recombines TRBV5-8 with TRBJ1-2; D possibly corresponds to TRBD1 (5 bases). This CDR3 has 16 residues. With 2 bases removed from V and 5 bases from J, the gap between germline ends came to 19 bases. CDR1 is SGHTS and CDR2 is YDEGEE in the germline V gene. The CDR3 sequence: CASSLGRVGSGYGYTF. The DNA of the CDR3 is TGTGCCAGCAGCTTAGGCAGGGTCGGTTCCGGGTATGGCTACACCTTC.

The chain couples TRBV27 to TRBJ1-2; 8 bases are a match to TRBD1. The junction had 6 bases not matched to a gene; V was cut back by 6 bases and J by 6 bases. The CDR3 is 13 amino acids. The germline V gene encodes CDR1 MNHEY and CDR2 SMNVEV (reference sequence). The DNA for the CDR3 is TGTGCCAGCAGCCACGGACAGGGAGATGGCTACACCTTC. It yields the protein CASSHGQGDGYTF.

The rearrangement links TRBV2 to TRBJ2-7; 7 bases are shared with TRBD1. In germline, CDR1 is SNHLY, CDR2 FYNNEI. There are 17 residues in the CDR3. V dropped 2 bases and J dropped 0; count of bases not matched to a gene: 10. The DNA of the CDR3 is TGTGCCAGCAGTGAACGAAACCCTCGGACAGGCTCCTACGAGCAGTACTTC. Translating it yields CASSERNPRTGSYEQYF.

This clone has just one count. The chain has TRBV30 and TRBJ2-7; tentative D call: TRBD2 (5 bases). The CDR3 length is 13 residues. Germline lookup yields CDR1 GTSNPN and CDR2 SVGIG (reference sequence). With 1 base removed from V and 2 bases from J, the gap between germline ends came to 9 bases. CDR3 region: CAWSGTGTYEQYF. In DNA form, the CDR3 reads TGTGCCTGGAGTGGGACGGGGACCTACGAGCAGTACTTC. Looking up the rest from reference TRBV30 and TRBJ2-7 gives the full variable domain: SQTIHQWPATLVQPVGSPLSLECTVEGTSNPNLYWYRQAAGRGLQLLFYSVGIGQISSEVPQNLSASRPQDRQFILSSKKLLLSDSGFYLCAWSGTGTYEQYFGPGTRLTVT.

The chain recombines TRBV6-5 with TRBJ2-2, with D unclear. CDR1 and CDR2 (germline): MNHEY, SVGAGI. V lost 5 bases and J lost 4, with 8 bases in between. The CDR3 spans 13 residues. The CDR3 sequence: CASSRLFTGELFF. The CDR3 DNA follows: TGTGCCAGCAGTCGGTTATTCACCGGGGAGCTGTTTTTT.

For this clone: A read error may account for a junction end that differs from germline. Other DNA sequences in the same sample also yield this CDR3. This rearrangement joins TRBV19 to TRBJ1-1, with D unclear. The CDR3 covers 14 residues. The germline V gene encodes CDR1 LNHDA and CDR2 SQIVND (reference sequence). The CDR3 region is CASSIDSRLTEVFF. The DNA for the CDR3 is TGTGCCAGTAGTATAGACAGCCGACTCACTGAAGTTTTTTTT.

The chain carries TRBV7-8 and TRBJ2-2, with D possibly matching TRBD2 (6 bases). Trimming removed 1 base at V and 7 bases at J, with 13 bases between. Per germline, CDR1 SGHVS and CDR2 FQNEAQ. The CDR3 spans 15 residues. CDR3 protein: CASSLVTSSGGELFF. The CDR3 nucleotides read TGTGCCAGCAGCTTAGTAACTAGCTCCGGCGGGGAGCTGTTTTTT.

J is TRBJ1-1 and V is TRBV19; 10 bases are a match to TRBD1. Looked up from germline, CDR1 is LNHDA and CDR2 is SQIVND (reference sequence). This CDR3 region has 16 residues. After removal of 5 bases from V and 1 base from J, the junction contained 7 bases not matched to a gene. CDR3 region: CASSDGTGVGNTEAFF. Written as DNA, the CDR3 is TGTGCCAGTAGTGACGGGACAGGGGTAGGGAACACTGAAGCTTTCTTT. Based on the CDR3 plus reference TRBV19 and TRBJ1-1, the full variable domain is DGGITQSPKYLFRKEGQNVTLSCEQNLNHDAMYWYRQDPGQGLRLIYYSQIVNDFQKGDIAEGYSVSREKKESFPLTVTSAQKNPTAFYLCASSDGTGVGNTEAFFGQGTRLTVV.

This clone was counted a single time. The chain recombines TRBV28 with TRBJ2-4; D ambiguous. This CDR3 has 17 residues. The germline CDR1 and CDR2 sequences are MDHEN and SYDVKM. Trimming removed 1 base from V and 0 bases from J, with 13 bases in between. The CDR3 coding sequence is TGTGCCAGCAGTTTATCCGTCAGCAGGATAGCCAAAAACATTCAGTACTTC. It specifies CASSLSVSRIAKNIQYF.

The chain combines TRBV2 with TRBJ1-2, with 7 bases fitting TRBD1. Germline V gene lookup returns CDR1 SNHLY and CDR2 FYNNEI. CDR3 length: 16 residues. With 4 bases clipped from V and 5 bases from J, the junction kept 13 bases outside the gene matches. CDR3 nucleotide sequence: TGTGCCAGCAGTGGGGTACAGGGGAAGCCCCCGTATGGCTACACCTTC. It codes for CASSGVQGKPPYGYTF.

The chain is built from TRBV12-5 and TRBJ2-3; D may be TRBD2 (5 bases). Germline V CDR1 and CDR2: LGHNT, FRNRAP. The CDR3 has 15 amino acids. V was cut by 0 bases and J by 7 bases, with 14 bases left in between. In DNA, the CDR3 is TGTGCTAGTGGTTTGGTAATGAACGGGGTTTATACGCAGTATTTT. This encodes CASGLVMNGVYTQYF.

The CDR3 reads CSASYGSRRTDTEAFF. The CDR3 nucleotides are TGCAGTGCTAGTTACGGGAGCCGACGAACGGACACTGAAGCTTTCTTT. The V gene is TRBV20-1, the J gene TRBJ1-1, with no clear D. The CDR3 is made up of 16 amino acids. The germline gives CDR1 DFQATT, CDR2 SNEGSKA (reference sequence). The V and J ends lost 3 bases and 3 bases respectively, with 20 bases between them.

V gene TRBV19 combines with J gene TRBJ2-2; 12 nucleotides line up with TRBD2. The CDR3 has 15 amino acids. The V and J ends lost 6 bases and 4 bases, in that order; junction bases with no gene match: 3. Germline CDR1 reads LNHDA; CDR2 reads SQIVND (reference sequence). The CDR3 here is CASRATSGSTGELFF. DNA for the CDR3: TGTGCCAGTAGGGCGACTAGCGGGAGCACCGGGGAGCTGTTTTTT.

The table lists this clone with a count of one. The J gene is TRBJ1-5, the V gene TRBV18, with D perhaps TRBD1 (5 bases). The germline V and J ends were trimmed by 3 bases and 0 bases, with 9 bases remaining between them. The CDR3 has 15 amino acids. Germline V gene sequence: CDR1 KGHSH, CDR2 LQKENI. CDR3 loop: CASSPGPRSNQPQHF. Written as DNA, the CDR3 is TGTGCCAGCTCACCGGGGCCCCGTAGCAATCAGCCCCAGCATTTT.

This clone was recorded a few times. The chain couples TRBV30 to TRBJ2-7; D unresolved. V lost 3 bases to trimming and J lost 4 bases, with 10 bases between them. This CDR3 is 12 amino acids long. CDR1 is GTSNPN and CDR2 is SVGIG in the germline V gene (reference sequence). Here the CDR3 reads CAWRRQTYEQYF. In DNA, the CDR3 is TGTGCCTGGAGGAGGCAAACTTACGAGCAGTACTTC.